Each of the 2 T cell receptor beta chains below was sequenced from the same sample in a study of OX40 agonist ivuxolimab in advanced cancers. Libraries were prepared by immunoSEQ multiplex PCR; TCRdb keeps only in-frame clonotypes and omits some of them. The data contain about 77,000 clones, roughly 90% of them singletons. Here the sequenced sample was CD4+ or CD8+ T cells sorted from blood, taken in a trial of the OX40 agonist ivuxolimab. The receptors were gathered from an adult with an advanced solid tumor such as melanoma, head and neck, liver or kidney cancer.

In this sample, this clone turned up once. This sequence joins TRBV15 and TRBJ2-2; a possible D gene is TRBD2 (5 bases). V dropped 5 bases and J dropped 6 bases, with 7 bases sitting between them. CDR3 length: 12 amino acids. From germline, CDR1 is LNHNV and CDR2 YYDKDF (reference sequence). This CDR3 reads CATSRGPGELFF. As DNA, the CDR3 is TGTGCCACCAGCCGGGGTCCCGGGGAGCTGTTTTTT.

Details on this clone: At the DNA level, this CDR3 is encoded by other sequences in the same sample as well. CDR3 DNA sequence: TGTGCCAGCAGTGAAGCGCGGACAGGAAACTATGGCTACACCTTC. This encodes CASSEARTGNYGYTF. The gene calls are TRBV2 and TRBJ1-2; 7 nucleotides align to TRBD1. The CDR3 is 15 amino acids. Germline CDR1 SNHLY, CDR2 FYNNEI. V trimming: 0 bases; J trimming: 2 bases; junction bases outside the gene matches: 3.